These 31 T cell receptor beta chains came from one sample sequenced in a study of beta chain features in type 1 diabetes. Sequencing targeted expressed TCRB transcripts, as all isolated RNA had been reverse transcribed. This table comes from immunoSEQ multiplex PCR, and its TCRdb copy is limited to in-frame clones, with some not included. This table has around 250,000 clones, about 14% appearing once. The sample was naive CD4+ T cells from blood. These receptors all stem from a woman aged 40-49 years in good health.

The rearrangement joins TRBV5-1 to TRBJ2-3; no firm D call. Germline V gene data show CDR1 as SGHRS and CDR2 as YFSETQ. This CDR3 region has 14 residues. Trimming took 0 bases from V and 2 from J, leaving 7 bases between them. The CDR3 here is CASSLGQNTDTQYF. The CDR3 DNA follows: TGCGCCAGCAGCTTGGGCCAGAACACAGATACGCAGTATTTT.

This clone was detected only a few times. The chain employs TRBV5-1 and TRBJ2-3; D is perhaps TRBD1 (5 bases). The CDR3 spans 13 residues. V lost 0 bases to trimming and J lost 6 bases, with 8 bases between them. CDR1 SGHRS and CDR2 YFSETQ come from the germline V gene. The CDR3 protein is CASSLEGADTQYF. The CDR3 bases are TGCGCCAGCAGCTTGGAAGGGGCGGATACGCAGTATTTT.

J is TRBJ1-3 and V is TRBV9; no firm D call. V was pared by 3 bases and J by 0 bases, with 7 bases between. The germline CDR1 and CDR2 sequences are SGDLS and YYNGEE. CDR3 length: 14 amino acids. The CDR3 loop reads CASSGPGSGNTIYF. In nucleotides, the CDR3 is TGTGCCAGCAGCGGTCCGGGCTCTGGAAACACCATATATTTT.

The DNA of the CDR3 is TGTGCCAGCAGTTACTCCGGGACAGACTATGGCTACACCTTC. Translation: CASSYSGTDYGYTF. The rearrangement joins TRBV6-5 to TRBJ1-2; 7 nucleotides line up with TRBD1. CDR3 length equals 14 residues. The trim removed 0 bases at V and 3 bases at J, leaving 1 base unmatched. Germline loops: CDR1 MNHEY, CDR2 SVGAGI.

In its sample, this clone was seen a few times. The chain uses TRBV2 and TRBJ2-2, with 9 bases fitting TRBD1. The CDR3 is 15 amino acids. The J segment lost 2 bases and the V segment lost 6 bases, leaving 4 bases of the junction unmatched. In germline, CDR1 is SNHLY, CDR2 FYNNEI. The CDR3 DNA follows: TGTGCCAGCAGGCCGGGACAGGGTAACACCGGGGAGCTGTTTTTT. Translated: CASRPGQGNTGELFF.

This chain joins TRBV19 and TRBJ1-2, with 8 bases that match TRBD1. The CDR3 contains 15 residues. V shed 6 bases, J shed 2 bases, and the junction held 8 bases outside the gene matches. The V gene's germline CDR1 is LNHDA and CDR2 SQIVND (reference sequence). CDR3 bases: TGTGCCAGTAGACGGGAGGACAGGGCAAACTATGGCTACACCTTC. Its translation: CASRREDRANYGYTF.

The genes are TRBV21-1 and TRBJ1-5; the table's D call, TRBD1, has no DNA check behind it. TRBV21-1 is tagged as a pseudogene. The CDR3 consists of 16 residues. CDR3 region: CASSKGPSHSNQPQHF. CDR3 nucleotide sequence: TGTGCCAGCAGCAAAGGGCCAAGTCATAGCAATCAGCCCCAGCATTTT.

The V gene is TRBV7-6, the J gene TRBJ2-5; 11 bases map to TRBD2. J gave up 5 bases and V 1 base, and 6 bases lay outside the gene matches. The CDR3 is 16 amino acids. Germline V lookup: CDR1 SGHVS, CDR2 FNYEAQ. In DNA, the CDR3 is TGTGCCAGCAGCTTAGGTAGCGGGGGGGCCCAGGAGACCCAGTACTTC. The encoded protein is CASSLGSGGAQETQYF.

The chain carries TRBV19 and TRBJ2-4; a possible D gene is TRBD2 (6 bases). The V and J ends lost 4 bases and 3 bases respectively, with 19 bases between them. The CDR3 runs to 17 residues. Looked up from germline, CDR1 is LNHDA and CDR2 is SQIVND (reference sequence). The chain's CDR3 is CASSSRGGVQGKNIQYF. The CDR3 DNA reads TGTGCCAGTAGTAGTCGCGGCGGGGTCCAAGGCAAAAACATTCAGTACTTC.

This clone has only a few counts. The genes are TRBV5-1 and TRBJ2-7; 8 bases are a match to TRBD1. The ends lost 2 bases at V and 2 bases at J; junction bases unmatched: 6. Germline V gene sequence: CDR1 SGHRS, CDR2 YFSETQ. The CDR3 totals 15 residues. DNA for the CDR3: TGCGCCAGCAGCTTCCAGGGGGACAGGCCCTACGAGCAGTACTTC. It codes for CASSFQGDRPYEQYF.

V gene TRBV18 combines with J gene TRBJ1-1, with D tentatively TRBD1 (5 bases). The CDR3 is made up of 13 amino acids. Deletions cut 6 bases from V and 1 base from J, with 9 bases between. From germline, CDR1 is KGHSH and CDR2 LQKENI. CDR3 sequence (DNA): TGTGCCAGCTCCCAGGGCACGAACACTGAAGCTTTCTTT. Translation gives CASSQGTNTEAFF.

The V and J genes are TRBV9 and TRBJ2-1, with 8 bases fitting TRBD2. Germline CDR1 and CDR2: SGDLS and YYNGEE. The CDR3 contains 16 residues. The V gene end was trimmed by 0 bases and the J gene end by 4 bases; junction bases not matched to a gene: 6. This CDR3 reads CASSVVAGGAYNEQFF. The CDR3 region has the DNA TGTGCCAGCAGCGTAGTGGCGGGGGGAGCTTACAATGAGCAGTTCTTC.

The chain is built from TRBV19 and TRBJ1-5, with unresolved D. Germline values: CDR1 LNHDA, CDR2 SQIVND (reference sequence). The V end lost 5 bases, the J end lost 5 bases, and 19 bases lay between the germline ends. There are 16 residues in the CDR3. CDR3 in DNA: TGTGCCAGTAGTCTAATCGGATCCCCGGAGGATCAGCCCCAGCATTTT. This gives the protein CASSLIGSPEDQPQHF.

This sequence joins TRBV6-5 and TRBJ2-7, with 8 nucleotides matching TRBD1. Germline V lookup: CDR1 MNHEY, CDR2 SVGAGI. CDR3 size: 15 residues. Losses at the gene ends were 6 bases for V and 1 base for J; bases not matched to a gene: 8. The CDR3 bases are TGTGCCAGCAGAAAAGCCAGGGACAGGTCCTACGAGCAGTACTTC. It encodes CASRKARDRSYEQYF.

This chain connects TRBV14 to TRBJ1-1, with D tentatively TRBD1 (5 bases). Trimming left V 4 bases short and J 5 bases short, with 17 bases between. This CDR3 contains 15 residues. Germline V gives CDR1 SGHDN, CDR2 FVKESK. The CDR3 spells CASSRAGFPGTEAFF. The CDR3 DNA follows: TGTGCCAGCAGCCGAGCCGGGTTCCCAGGGACTGAAGCTTTCTTT.

This chain joins TRBV27 and TRBJ1-4; TRBD1 aligns across 7 bases. V lost 7 bases to trimming and J lost 5 bases; unmatched junction nucleotides: 13. Germline CDR1 MNHEY, CDR2 SMNVEV (reference sequence). The CDR3 covers 16 residues. This CDR3 is CASTNRAGTVNEKLFF. The CDR3, as DNA: TGTGCCAGCACCAATAGGGCCGGGACAGTCAATGAAAAACTGTTTTTT.

This clone was counted between two and nine times. V gene TRBV15 combines with J gene TRBJ2-5; D unclear. V was pared by 5 bases and J by 1 base, with 14 bases between. Germline V gene lookup returns CDR1 LNHNV and CDR2 YYDKDF (reference sequence). There are 15 residues in the CDR3. Written as DNA, the CDR3 is TGTGCCACCAGCCCGCGAAAATCTGGCCAAGAGACCCAGTACTTC. Encoded protein: CATSPRKSGQETQYF.

This clone was detected only a few times. The rearrangement uses TRBV29-1 and TRBJ2-5, with TRBD1 as a possible D gene (6 bases). The J call may be wrong; the DNA end is better matched by TRBJ2-7. Germline CDR1 and CDR2: SQVTM and ANQGSEA. The CDR3 sequence is 13 residues long. The CDR3 loop reads CSVTGQGMNEQYF. In DNA, the CDR3 is TGCAGCGTTACTGGGCAGGGGATGAACGAGCAGTACTTC.

The V call is TRBV6-1, the J call TRBJ2-7, with a weak D call TRBD1 (6 bases). Looked up from germline, CDR1 is MNHNS and CDR2 is SASEGT. CDR3 length equals 13 residues. Trimming removed 5 bases from V and 1 base from J, with 9 bases in between. The CDR3 DNA is TGTGCCAGCAGTCGGACAGAGTCCTACGAGCAGTACTTC. This codes for CASSRTESYEQYF.

This clone was picked up a small number of times. The CDR3 region has the DNA TGTGCCAGCAGCTGGAGACAGGGTGGAGAGCAGTACTTC. Protein sequence: CASSWRQGGEQYF. The genes are TRBV5-4 and TRBJ2-7, with 7 bases that match TRBD1. Germline values: CDR1 SGHNT, CDR2 YYREEE (reference sequence). CDR3 size: 13 residues. Losses at the gene ends were 3 bases for V and 7 bases for J; bases not matched to a gene: 7.

The chain recombines TRBV4-3 with TRBJ2-6, with D tentatively TRBD1 (5 bases). The CDR3 has 16 residues. The ends were cut back, 0 bases at V and 2 bases at J, with 8 bases in the middle. From germline, CDR1 is LGHNA and CDR2 YSLEER. As DNA, the CDR3 is TGCGCCAGCAGCCAAGATGAAGGGGCTGGGGCCAACGTCCTGACTTTC. It translates to CASSQDEGAGANVLTF.

This clone was counted a few times. This chain joins TRBV7-9 and TRBJ2-7, with D tentatively TRBD1 (6 bases). V lost 1 base and J 3 bases, leaving 16 bases between the germline ends. Germline lookup yields CDR1 SEHNR and CDR2 FQNEAQ (reference sequence). The CDR3 sequence is 16 residues long. CDR3 nucleotide sequence: TGTGCCAGCAGCTTAGACCCGGGCCAGGGGATCTACGAGCAGTACTTC. Translation gives CASSLDPGQGIYEQYF.

Only a few counts were recorded for this clone. The rearrangement links TRBV20-1 to TRBJ1-1; no reliable D call. Germline CDR1 reads DFQATT; CDR2 reads SNEGSKA (reference sequence). V lost 3 bases, J lost 6 bases, and 5 bases lay in between. This CDR3 comprises 10 residues. The CDR3 is CSASNAEAFF. The CDR3 coding sequence is TGCAGTGCTAGTAATGCTGAAGCTTTCTTT.

This clone was detected a few times. The chain joins TRBV7-2 to TRBJ2-1, with 11 bases matching TRBD2. This CDR3 has 15 amino acids. V lost 6 bases, J lost 9 bases, and 10 bases stayed unmatched. Germline V gene sequence: CDR1 SGHTA, CDR2 FQGNSA. The CDR3 DNA reads TGTGCCAGCAGTCTCGGGGCTAGCGGGGGGCTTGAGCAGTTCTTC. As protein: CASSLGASGGLEQFF.

The V call is TRBV10-3, the J call TRBJ2-7, with TRBD1 identical over 10 bases. J gave up 3 bases and V 1 base, and 3 bases lay outside the gene matches. The CDR3 covers 15 residues. Looked up from germline, CDR1 is ENHRY and CDR2 is SYGVKD. The CDR3 coding sequence is TGTGCCATCAGTGAGTTTGGGACAGGGGACTACGAGCAGTACTTC. Translated, it gives CAISEFGTGDYEQYF.

This clone appeared a few times. V and J are TRBV7-2 and TRBJ1-1; 9 bases are a match to TRBD1. Germline CDR1 SGHTA, CDR2 FQGNSA. The CDR3 has 15 amino acids. V was pared by 5 bases and J by 5 bases, with 9 bases of the junction left unmatched. This chain's CDR3 is CASSIDRGRGTEAFF. CDR3 in DNA: TGTGCCAGCAGCATTGACAGGGGGAGGGGTACTGAAGCTTTCTTT.

Notes on this clone: One junction end does not reproduce the germline sequence, and a read error may be involved. The genes are TRBV2 and TRBJ1-3; D is unclear. Germline V CDR1 and CDR2: SNHLY, FYNNEI. The CDR3 totals 13 residues. The CDR3 here is CANSLRGGDTIYF. In DNA form, the CDR3 reads TGTGCCAACAGTCTTCGGGGTGGGGACACCATATATTTT.

This clone came up a few times. The J gene is TRBJ1-2, the V gene TRBV5-6; tentative D call: TRBD1 (5 bases). Trimming cost V 2 bases and J 7 bases, with 18 bases left between them. The CDR3 consists of 15 residues. Germline V gene sequence: CDR1 SGHDT, CDR2 YYEEEE. The DNA of the CDR3 is TGTGCCAGCAGCTTTAGGGCCAGGGCCGAATCTGGCTACACCTTC. Residues: CASSFRARAESGYTF.

A few counts support this clone. V is TRBV29-1 and J is TRBJ1-1; D gene unclear. Trimming pared 4 bases from V and 1 base from J, leaving 10 bases between. Per germline, CDR1 SQVTM and CDR2 ANQGSEA. The CDR3 has 13 amino acids. The CDR3 sequence is CSVGEGRNTEAFF. CDR3 DNA: TGCAGCGTTGGGGAAGGGAGGAACACTGAAGCTTTCTTT.

This clone has a handful of counts. The CDR3 DNA follows: TGTGCCAGCAGCTTAGTTGTCGTGACAGATACGCAGTATTTT. The encoded protein is CASSLVVVTDTQYF. The chain combines TRBV7-2 with TRBJ2-3; D is uncertain. The CDR3 extends over 14 amino acids. From germline, CDR1 is SGHTA and CDR2 FQGNSA. Deletions cut 1 base from V and 3 bases from J, with 8 bases between. The whole variable domain, remainder taken from reference TRBV7-2 and TRBJ2-3, is GAGVSQSPSNKVTEKGKDVELRCDPISGHTALYWYRQSLGQGLEFLIYFQGNSAPDKSGLPSDRFSAERTGGSVSTLTIQRTQQEDSAVYLCASSLVVVTDTQYFGPGTRLTVL.

This clone was counted between two and nine times. The rearrangement uses TRBV27 and TRBJ1-1; D may be TRBD1 (6 bases). V was cut by 9 bases and J by 0 bases, with 11 bases left in between. CDR3 length: 13 amino acids. Germline assignment: CDR1 MNHEY and CDR2 SMNVEV (reference sequence). The CDR3 DNA is TGTGCCAGTTATGGACAGATGAACACTGAAGCTTTCTTT. Translating gives CASYGQMNTEAFF.